The 7 T cell receptor beta chains below were found in one sample sequenced in a study of blood T cell repertoires in COVID-19. The protocol was immunoSEQ multiplex PCR, while the TCRdb copy is restricted to in-frame clones and leaves out a portion. Altogether tens of thousands of clones are present, 82% being singletons, with the ten largest covering more than 4%. Sample: peripheral blood. Receptor source: a woman in her sixties or seventies with acute or convalescent COVID-19.

The chain couples TRBV4-1 to TRBJ1-2, with D possibly TRBD1 on 6 matching bases. Looked up from germline, CDR1 is MGHRA and CDR2 is YSYEKL. The CDR3 is 15 amino acids. Trimming left V 5 bases short and J 0 bases short, with 13 bases between. The CDR3 DNA follows: TGCGCCAGCAGCGCTTTACAGGGCGCTAACTATGGCTACACCTTC. It specifies CASSALQGANYGYTF.

The chain couples TRBV5-5 to TRBJ1-1; the D gene is possibly TRBD1 (5 bases). V lost 4 bases and J 2 bases, leaving 12 bases between the germline ends. Germline V lookup: CDR1 SGHKS, CDR2 YYEKEE (reference sequence). CDR3 size: 14 residues. Here the CDR3 reads CASSHFGGNTEAFF. In DNA form, the CDR3 reads TGTGCCAGCAGCCACTTCGGGGGAAACACTGAAGCTTTCTTT.

The chain couples TRBV9 to TRBJ2-3; TRBD1 agrees at 8 bases. Germline V lookup: CDR1 SGDLS, CDR2 YYNGEE. The CDR3 runs 20 residues. Trimming took 4 bases from V and 0 from J; bases not matched to a gene: 19. The CDR3 nucleotides are TGTGCCAGCAGCACCAGCGGTCCGGGACAGGAAGGAGGAAGCACAGATACGCAGTATTTT. Encoded protein: CASSTSGPGQEGGSTDTQYF. The full variable domain, completed using reference TRBV9 and TRBJ2-3, is DSGVTQTPKHLITATGQRVTLRCSPRSGDLSVYWYQQSLDQGLQFLIQYYNGEERAKGNILERFSAQQFPDLHSELNLSSLELGDSALYFCASSTSGPGQEGGSTDTQYFGPGTRLTVL.

This chain links TRBV4-2 with TRBJ2-5; no clear D gene. V dropped 3 bases and J dropped 2 bases, with 7 bases sitting between them. Germline-derived CDR1 and CDR2 are LGHNA and YNFKEQ. This CDR3 is built from 13 residues. CDR3 nucleotide sequence: TGTGCCAGCAGCCAGCTAGGACAAGAGACCCAGTACTTC. It translates to CASSQLGQETQYF.

The gene calls are TRBV11-2 and TRBJ1-5; D is unresolved. V gave up 5 bases and J gave up 6 bases, with 11 bases separating them. This CDR3 is built from 13 residues. Germline CDR1 reads SGHAT; CDR2 reads FQNNGV. DNA of the CDR3: TGTGCCAGCAGCCGGGCGGCGGGTCAGCCCCAGCATTTT. Its protein is CASSRAAGQPQHF.

This sequence joins TRBV5-1 and TRBJ2-5, with 7 bases that match TRBD1. Germline V gene lookup returns CDR1 SGHRS and CDR2 YFSETQ. The CDR3 consists of 14 residues. The V and J ends lost 4 bases and 5 bases, in that order; junction bases with no gene match: 8. CDR3 nucleotide sequence: TGCGCCAGCAGCCCGCAGACAGGGCGGGAGACCCAGTACTTC. Protein sequence: CASSPQTGRETQYF.

The table lists this clone with a few counts. The V and J genes are TRBV15 and TRBJ2-7, with 11 bases that match TRBD2. Losses at the gene ends were 0 bases for V and 1 base for J; bases not matched to a gene: 5. Germline V gene lookup returns CDR1 LNHNV and CDR2 YYDKDF (reference sequence). There are 17 residues in the CDR3. CDR3 nucleotides: TGTGCCACCAGCAGAGAAACTAGCGGGAGTTTATCCTACGAGCAGTACTTC. This gives the protein CATSRETSGSLSYEQYF. The entire variable domain, with the rest obtained from reference TRBV15 and TRBJ2-7, is as follows: DAMVIQNPRYQVTQFGKPVTLSCSQTLNHNVMYWYQQKSSQAPKLLFHYYDKDFNNEADTPDNFQSRRPNTSFCFLDIRSPGLGDTAMYLCATSRETSGSLSYEQYFGPGTRLTVT.